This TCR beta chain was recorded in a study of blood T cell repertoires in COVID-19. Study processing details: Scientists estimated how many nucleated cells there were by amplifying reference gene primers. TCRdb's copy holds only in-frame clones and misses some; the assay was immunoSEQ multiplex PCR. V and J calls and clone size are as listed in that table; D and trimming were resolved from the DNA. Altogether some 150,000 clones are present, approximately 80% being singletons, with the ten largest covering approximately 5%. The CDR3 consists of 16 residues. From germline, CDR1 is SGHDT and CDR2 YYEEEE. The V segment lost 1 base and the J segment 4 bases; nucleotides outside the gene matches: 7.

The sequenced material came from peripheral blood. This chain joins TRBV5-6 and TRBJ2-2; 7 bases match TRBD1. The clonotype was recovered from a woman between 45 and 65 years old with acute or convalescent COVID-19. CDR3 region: CASSLLGTVSTGELFF. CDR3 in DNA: TGTGCCAGCAGCTTGCTTGGGACAGTCTCCACCGGGGAGCTGTTTTTT.